These 6 T cell receptor beta chains were all obtained from the same sample, sequenced in a study of human T cells and chemical hapten exposure (dated by TCRdb to about 2021). The library relied on RACE. Sequencer: NextSeq 500. The public sequencing data were trimmed at Q25 with fastp and processed into clonotypes with MiXCR by TCRdb, which kept only in-frame beta chains. Here each entry gathers all rows of one CDR3 protein and keeps the most common genes and DNA. The sample records 75,000 to 90,000 distinct CDR3 sequences, about 10% of which are singletons. The ten largest clones represent more than 4% of the sample. What this sample's time point label stands for: patch test 2, 6 weeks after DPC sensitization. The sample's treatment or condition label is to be understood as: therapeutic diphenylcyclopropenone sensitization with weekly scalp DPC. The input for sequencing was whole blood, taken in connection with sensitization to the hapten diphenylcyclopropenone (DPC). The receptors here all came from a woman between 45 and 60 years old with alopecia areata. Some clones in this sample may be carry-over from other donors' samples.

This clonotype was recorded many times. This sequence joins TRBV15 and TRBJ1-1; D unclear. Germline V lookup: CDR1 LNHNV, CDR2 YYDKDF (reference sequence). This CDR3 region has 14 residues. V lost 0 bases and J lost 1, with 6 bases in between. CDR3 in amino acids: CATSRDSANTEAFF. The CDR3, as DNA: TGTGCCACCAGCAGAGATTCCGCGAACACTGAAGCTTTCTTT.

In its sample, this clonotype was seen many times. The CDR3 loop is CASSQLAASSYEQYF. The CDR3 DNA sequence: TGTGCCAGCAGCCAACTAGCGGCGAGCTCCTACGAGCAGTACTTC. The J gene is TRBJ2-7, the V gene TRBV3-1; 7 bases are a match to TRBD2. Germline lookup yields CDR1 LGHDT and CDR2 YNNKEL (reference sequence). Trimming at V came to 2 bases and at J to 0 bases, leaving 4 bases not matched to a gene. CDR3 length: 15 residues.

The rearrangement joins TRBV5-5 to TRBJ2-7; tentatively, D is TRBD2 (5 bases). This CDR3 spans 14 amino acids. With 1 base removed from V and 6 bases from J, the gap between germline ends came to 14 bases. The germline V gene has CDR1 SGHKS and CDR2 YYEKEE (reference sequence). As DNA, the CDR3 is TGTGCCAGCAGCTTGTCGAGCTTTCGGGGCGAGCAGTACTTC. Translation: CASSLSSFRGEQYF.

This clonotype was detected a few times. This chain links TRBV7-9 with TRBJ1-1; tentative D call: TRBD1 (6 bases). Germline loops: CDR1 SEHNR, CDR2 FQNEAQ (reference sequence). The V end was cut by 5 bases, the J end by 3 bases, with 10 bases between. The CDR3 covers 13 residues. The CDR3 reads CASSAGQYTEAFF. CDR3 sequence (DNA): TGTGCCAGCAGCGCCGGACAGTACACTGAAGCTTTCTTT.

This clonotype was seen repeatedly, ten times or more. This sequence joins TRBV12-3 or TRBV12-4 and TRBJ1-4, with D unresolved. The V and J ends lost 2 bases and 5 bases respectively, with 12 bases between them. The CDR3 sequence is 15 residues long. The CDR3 DNA follows: TGTGCCAGCAGTTTATCGGCCGGACCAAATGAAAAACTGTTTTTT. Translating it yields CASSLSAGPNEKLFF.

This clonotype was observed a handful of times. The V gene is TRBV4-1, the J gene TRBJ2-7, with 8 positions matching TRBD2. V shed 0 bases and J 0 bases; nucleotides not matched to a gene: 4. This CDR3 contains 16 residues. Germline V gene data show CDR1 as MGHRA and CDR2 as YSYEKL. The CDR3 spells CASSQEALAGSYEQYF. The DNA of the CDR3 is TGCGCCAGCAGCCAAGAGGCCCTAGCGGGCTCCTACGAGCAGTACTTC.